The next 17 T cell receptor beta chains were all read from a single sample in a study of T cell responses to AZD1222 COVID-19 vaccine. Produced via immunoSEQ multiplex PCR; TCRdb's table is partial and in-frame only. The sample records 100,000 to 150,000 clones, around 92% being singletons. Sequencing used peripheral blood, obtained on day 0 of AZD1222 vaccination. These receptors were obtained from an adult in good health.

The V and J genes are TRBV6-5 and TRBJ1-1, with a possible D match to TRBD1 (6 bases). V dropped 7 bases and J dropped 1 base, with 10 bases sitting between them. Per the germline V gene, CDR1 is MNHEY and CDR2 is SVGAGI. This CDR3 is 13 amino acids long. The CDR3 DNA is TGTGCCAGCAACAAACAGGGGAACACTGAAGCTTTCTTT. Its protein product is CASNKQGNTEAFF.

The chain is built from TRBV28 and TRBJ1-2; D call uncertain. V dropped 1 base and J dropped 2 bases, with 14 bases sitting between them. CDR3 size: 16 residues. Germline V gene lookup returns CDR1 MDHEN and CDR2 SYDVKM. CDR3 sequence (DNA): TGTGCCAGCAGTTTATACTTCATGACGGAAAACTATGGCTACACCTTC. Translated, it gives CASSLYFMTENYGYTF.

V usage is TRBV5-1 and J usage is TRBJ1-1; D possibly corresponds to TRBD1 (5 bases). This CDR3 is 15 amino acids long. Trimming removed 4 bases from V and 1 base from J, with 14 bases in between. Germline loops: CDR1 SGHRS, CDR2 YFSETQ. Here the CDR3 DNA reads TGCGCCAGCAGCCCCCCCAGGGACTCGAACACTGAAGCTTTCTTT. Translated, it gives CASSPPRDSNTEAFF.

The gene calls are TRBV10-3 and TRBJ2-4; D ambiguous. The CDR3 is 12 amino acids. Deletions cut 3 bases from V and 5 bases from J, with 5 bases between. CDR1 and CDR2 (germline): ENHRY, SYGVKD. CDR3 in amino acids: CAISEGQNIQYF. In DNA, the CDR3 is TGTGCCATCAGTGAAGGCCAAAACATTCAGTACTTC.

The chain employs TRBV2 and TRBJ1-1; D gene uncertain. The germline V gene encodes CDR1 SNHLY and CDR2 FYNNEI. This CDR3 comprises 13 residues. Trimming stripped 3 bases from V and 5 bases from J, with 10 bases between. The CDR3 sequence: CASSDTRGTEAFF. CDR3 nucleotides: TGTGCCAGCAGTGACACCCGGGGAACTGAAGCTTTCTTT.

This chain uses TRBV18 with TRBJ1-3, with TRBD1 identical over 7 bases. This CDR3 comprises 17 residues. Germline CDR1 and CDR2: KGHSH and LQKENI. V shed 1 base, J shed 0 bases, and the junction held 6 bases outside the gene matches. The CDR3 loop reads CASSPRVRDSSGNTIYF. The DNA for the CDR3 is TGTGCCAGCTCACCACGAGTCCGGGACAGCTCTGGAAACACCATATATTTT. Combining the CDR3 with reference TRBV18 and TRBJ1-3 gives the whole variable domain NAGVMQNPRHLVRRRGQEARLRCSPMKGHSHVYWYRQLPEEGLKFMVYLQKENIIDESGMPKERFSAEFPKEGPSILRIQQVVRGDSAAYFCASSPRVRDSSGNTIYFGEGSWLTVV.

The chain recombines TRBV19 with TRBJ2-4; 11 positions match TRBD2. There are 22 residues in the CDR3. The V gene end was trimmed by 5 bases and the J gene end by 1 base; junction bases not matched to a gene: 22. The germline CDR1 and CDR2 sequences are LNHDA and SQIVND (reference sequence). In DNA, the CDR3 is TGTGCCAGTAGTCCCAGAAAGGGAAGTAGCGGGAGGGTGAACGTGGCCAAAAACATTCAGTACTTC. Translated, it gives CASSPRKGSSGRVNVAKNIQYF.

Only one count was recorded for this clone. The J gene is TRBJ2-7, the V gene TRBV12-3 or TRBV12-4; D possibly corresponds to TRBD2 (6 bases). This CDR3 is 13 amino acids long. V was shortened by 7 bases and J by 9 bases, with 19 bases between the two germline ends. The CDR3 spells CASTQSPHGGQYF. The CDR3 DNA follows: TGTGCCAGCACCCAATCACCACACGGGGGGCAGTACTTC.

The chain uses TRBV7-3 and TRBJ2-3; D not certain. The V gene lost 6 bases and the J gene lost 2 bases, with 12 bases spanning the gap. CDR1 is SGHTA, CDR2 FQGTGA, per germline. The CDR3 loop spans 14 amino acids. CDR3 residues: CASSLGLHTDTQYF. The DNA for the CDR3 is TGTGCCAGCAGTCTAGGGCTCCACACAGATACGCAGTATTTT.

This rearrangement joins TRBV24-1 to TRBJ1-1; 9 nucleotides agree with TRBD1. CDR1 and CDR2 (germline): KGHDR, SFDVKD. The CDR3 sequence is 15 residues long. V gave up 3 bases and J gave up 1 base; unmatched junction bases: 2. CDR3: CATSDGGQGNTEAFF. Written as DNA, the CDR3 is TGTGCCACCAGTGATGGGGGACAGGGGAACACTGAAGCTTTCTTT.

The CDR3: CASSLNPNSGNTIYF. For the CDR3, the DNA is TGTGCCAGCAGTTTGAACCCAAACTCTGGAAACACCATATATTTT. The chain carries TRBV28 and TRBJ1-3, with no clear D. This CDR3 is 15 amino acids long. CDR1 and CDR2 (germline): MDHEN, SYDVKM. Between the trimmed V and J ends, which lost 3 bases and 0 bases, there was a span of 9 bases.

On this clone itself: The identical CDR3 is also encoded by other nucleotide sequences in the sample. The rearrangement joins TRBV3-1 (or the pseudogene TRBV3-2) to TRBJ1-5, with TRBD1 as a possible D gene (6 bases). V was pared by 1 base and J by 4 bases, with 8 bases between. CDR1 is LGHDT, CDR2 YNNKEL, per germline (reference sequence). The CDR3 totals 14 residues. As DNA, the CDR3 is TGTGCCAGCAGCCAAGGAGGGGGAAATCAGCCCCAGCATTTT. Protein sequence: CASSQGGGNQPQHF.

The chain uses TRBV7-5 and TRBJ2-1. TRBV7-5 has pseudogene status. The CDR3 is 13 residues long. The CDR3 DNA is TGTGCCAGAAGCTTAGCCGTGGGGAATGAGCAGTTCTTC. This translates into CARSLAVGNEQFF.

The CDR3 sequence: CASSQEGEGQGWEKLFF. The CDR3 DNA reads as TGCGCCAGCAGCCAAGAGGGGGAAGGACAGGGTTGGGAAAAACTGTTTTTT. The J gene is TRBJ1-4, the V gene TRBV4-1; TRBD1 aligns across 8 bases. J was trimmed by 8 bases and V by 0 bases; bases with no gene match: 11. Germline CDR1 and CDR2: MGHRA and YSYEKL. The CDR3 sequence is 17 residues long.

This clone was picked up one time. This chain joins TRBV6-5 and TRBJ2-7, with TRBD2 matching over 7 bases. Germline lookup yields CDR1 MNHEY and CDR2 SVGAGI. The V segment lost 7 bases and the J segment 2 bases; nucleotides outside the gene matches: 8. The CDR3 extends over 14 amino acids. CDR3 amino acids: CASITSVPPYEQYF. CDR3 nucleotides: TGTGCCAGCATCACTAGCGTTCCTCCCTACGAGCAGTACTTC.

V usage is TRBV5-4 and J usage is TRBJ2-2; 13 bases agree with TRBD2. The CDR3 covers 16 residues. The ends lost 2 bases at V and 8 bases at J; junction bases unmatched: 6. The germline V gene has CDR1 SGHNT and CDR2 YYREEE (reference sequence). The CDR3 sequence is CASSLGTSGTNGELFF. The DNA of the CDR3 is TGTGCCAGCAGCTTAGGGACTAGCGGGACTAATGGGGAGCTGTTTTTT.

The chain carries TRBV3-1 (or the pseudogene TRBV3-2) and TRBJ2-2; TRBD1 agrees at 7 bases. V was pared by 6 bases and J by 0 bases, with 4 bases of the junction left unmatched. This CDR3 is 15 amino acids long. The germline CDR1 and CDR2 sequences are LGHDT and YNNKEL (reference sequence). The CDR3 reads CASREQGANTGELFF. CDR3 DNA: TGTGCCAGCAGGGAGCAGGGGGCGAACACCGGGGAGCTGTTTTTT.